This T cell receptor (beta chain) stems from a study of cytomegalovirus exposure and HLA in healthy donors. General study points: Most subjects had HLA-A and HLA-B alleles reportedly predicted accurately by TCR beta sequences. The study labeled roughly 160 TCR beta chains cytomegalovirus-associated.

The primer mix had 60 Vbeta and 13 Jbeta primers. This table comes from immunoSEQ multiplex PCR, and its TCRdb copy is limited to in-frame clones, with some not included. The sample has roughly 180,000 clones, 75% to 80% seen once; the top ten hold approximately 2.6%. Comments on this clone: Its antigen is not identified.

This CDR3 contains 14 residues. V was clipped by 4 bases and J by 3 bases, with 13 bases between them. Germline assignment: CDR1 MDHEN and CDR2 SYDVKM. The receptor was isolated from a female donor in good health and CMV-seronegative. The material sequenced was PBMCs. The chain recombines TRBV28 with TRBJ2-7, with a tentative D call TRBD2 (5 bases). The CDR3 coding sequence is TGTGCCAGCAGTTCCTTCGGACTCAGCTACGAGCAGTACTTC. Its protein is CASSSFGLSYEQYF.